The 12 T cell receptor beta chains below all came from one sample that was sequenced in a study of blood T cells in healthy people across ages. For the second PCR, which ran for about 6 to 11 cycles, a sample-barcoded 5' primer and a J-beta primer mix were used. TCRdb used MiXCR to reprocess the 5' RACE reads, holding one entry per CDR3 protein. The table has about 680,000 distinct CDR3 sequences, approximately 50% seen once. The sample was blood. Every receptor here comes from a woman aged 55-70 years in good health.

This clonotype was seen more than once but under ten times. The V call is TRBV29-1, the J call TRBJ1-6; perhaps TRBD1 as D (5 bases). The CDR3 loop spans 14 amino acids. Germline values: CDR1 SQVTM, CDR2 ANQGSEA. Trimming removed 5 bases from V and 6 bases from J, with 14 bases in between. The CDR3 region is CSVRQSMSNSPLHF. The CDR3 nucleotides are TGCAGCGTTAGACAGTCCATGTCTAATTCACCCCTCCACTTT.

In its sample, this clonotype was seen a few times. The rearrangement links TRBV4-2 to TRBJ2-3; a weak D match, TRBD1 (6 bases). The V end lost 1 base, the J end lost 2 bases, and 13 bases lay between the germline ends. CDR3 length equals 16 residues. Germline CDR1 reads LGHNA; CDR2 reads YNFKEQ. The DNA of the CDR3 is TGTGCCAGCAGCCAAGGGATGGGGGCCCACACAGATACGCAGTATTTT. Translation gives CASSQGMGAHTDTQYF.

This clonotype was counted a few times. This chain connects TRBV7-2 to TRBJ2-1; 8 bases are a match to TRBD2. The V gene's germline CDR1 is SGHTA and CDR2 FQGNSA. The junction had 7 bases not matched to a gene; V was cut back by 0 bases and J by 0 bases. The CDR3 is 18 amino acids. The chain's CDR3 is CASSLALRSGSSYNEQFF. CDR3 coding DNA: TGTGCCAGCAGCTTAGCGCTACGAAGCGGGAGCTCCTACAATGAGCAGTTCTTC.

A note on this clonotype: Germline is not matched at one junction end, which may reflect a read error. The CDR3 DNA sequence: TGTGTCAGCAGCGTAGAGGGGGACCGAAACGAGCAGTACTTC. It encodes CVSSVEGDRNEQYF. The chain uses TRBV9 and TRBJ2-4, with D perhaps TRBD1 (6 bases). The better agreement between TRBJ2-7 and the DNA end casts doubt on the J call. The germline V gene has CDR1 SGDLS and CDR2 YYNGEE. This CDR3 spans 14 amino acids.

This clonotype showed up just a few times. This chain uses TRBV4-3 with TRBJ1-4; perhaps TRBD1 as D (5 bases). The CDR3 is 15 amino acids. Germline CDR1 reads LGHNA; CDR2 reads YSLEER. The V gene lost 3 bases and the J gene lost 7 bases, with 15 bases spanning the gap. CDR3 amino acids: CASSQEPGWGEKLFF. In nucleotides, the CDR3 is TGCGCCAGCAGCCAGGAACCAGGGTGGGGTGAAAAACTGTTTTTT.

Comments on this clonotype: An end of the junction does not agree with germline; a read error may underlie this. DNA for the CDR3: TGTGCCAGCAGTTACGTACAGGGTGGTGACAATGGGCAGTTCTTC. Protein sequence: CASSYVQGGDNGQFF. V usage is TRBV6-6 and J usage is TRBJ2-1, with D tentatively TRBD1 (6 bases). CDR1 is MNHNY and CDR2 is SVGAGI in the germline V gene (reference sequence). The CDR3 loop spans 15 amino acids.

The chain recombines TRBV25-1 with TRBJ1-1; 9 nucleotides align to TRBD1. V trimming: 6 bases; J trimming: 3 bases; junction bases outside the gene matches: 14. The CDR3 spans 17 residues. CDR1 is MGHDK and CDR2 is SYGVNS in the germline V gene. As DNA, the CDR3 is TGTGCCAGCAGCCTACCAATGGACAGGGGAGGAGACACTGAAGCTTTCTTT. Translated: CASSLPMDRGGDTEAFF.

This clonotype was counted between two and nine times. V and J are TRBV6-2 or TRBV6-3 and TRBJ2-7; D is undetermined. Germline V gene sequence: CDR1 MNHEY, CDR2 SVGEGT. Trimming shortened V by 5 bases and J by 2 bases, and 7 bases separated the two germline ends. The CDR3 length is 12 residues. Here the CDR3 DNA reads TGTGCCAGCAGTCACGTCCCCTACGAGCAGTACTTC. Protein: CASSHVPYEQYF.

The gene calls are TRBV4-3 and TRBJ2-1; D possibly corresponds to TRBD2 (6 bases). Germline lookup yields CDR1 LGHNA and CDR2 YSLEER. This CDR3 has 14 residues. Trimming shortened V by 1 base and J by 13 bases, and 17 bases separated the two germline ends. The CDR3 DNA sequence: TGCGCCAGCAGCCAAGCCCATATTAGCGGAGGTCAGTTCTTC. It is translated as CASSQAHISGGQFF.

The gene calls are TRBV6-2 or TRBV6-3 and TRBJ2-1; the match to TRBD2 covers 9 bases. CDR1 MNHEY and CDR2 SVGEGT come from the germline V gene. J was trimmed by 10 bases and V by 7 bases; bases with no gene match: 8. The CDR3 has 13 amino acids. DNA for the CDR3: TGTGCCAGCAAGGCTAGCGGGATTTGGGAGCAGTTCTTC. It encodes CASKASGIWEQFF.

The CDR3 region has the DNA TGTGCCAGCAGCCCTGGGACAGGGAACCACGAGCAGTACTTC. Translated: CASSPGTGNHEQYF. V and J are TRBV7-9 and TRBJ2-7; TRBD1 matches at 9 bases. This CDR3 region has 14 residues. V lost 5 bases and J lost 5; bases outside the gene matches: 7. Germline CDR1 is SEHNR and CDR2 is FQNEAQ (reference sequence).

Comments on this clonotype: Possible read error: a much larger clone is one base away. This sequence joins TRBV29-1 and TRBJ2-5; tentative D call: TRBD2 (5 bases). Trimming stripped 0 bases from V and 11 bases from J, with 22 bases between. CDR3 size: 15 residues. The V gene's germline CDR1 is SQVTM and CDR2 ANQGSEA. CDR3: CSVEDPEGVSGKQYF. The CDR3 DNA reads TGCAGCGTTGAAGATCCTGAGGGAGTCTCGGGTAAGCAGTACTTC.